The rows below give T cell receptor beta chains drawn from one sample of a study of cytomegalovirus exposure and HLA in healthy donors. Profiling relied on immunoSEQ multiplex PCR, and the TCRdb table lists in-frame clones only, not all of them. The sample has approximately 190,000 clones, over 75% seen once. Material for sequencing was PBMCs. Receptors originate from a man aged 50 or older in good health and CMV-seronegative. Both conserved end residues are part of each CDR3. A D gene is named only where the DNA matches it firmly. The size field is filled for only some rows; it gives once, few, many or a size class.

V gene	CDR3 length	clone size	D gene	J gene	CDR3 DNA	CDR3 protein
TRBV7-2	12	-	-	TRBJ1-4	TGTGCCAGCAGCCTAACAGGCGAAAAACTGTTTTTT	CASSLTGEKLFF
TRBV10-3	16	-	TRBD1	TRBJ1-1	TGTGCCATCAGTGTGAACAGGGGGCTTGTGAACACTGAAGCTTTCTTT	CAISVNRGLVNTEAFF
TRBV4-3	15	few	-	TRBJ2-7	TGCGCCAGCAGCCAAGTGGGAGGCAGCTCCTACGAGCAGTACTTC	CASSQVGGSSYEQYF
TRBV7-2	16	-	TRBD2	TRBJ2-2	TGTGCCAGCAGTGAGCGGGGGCCGTTAAACACCGGGGAGCTGTTTTTT	CASSERGPLNTGELFF
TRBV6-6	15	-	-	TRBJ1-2	TGTGCCAGCAGCAATCCGGGACACAATCGCTATGGCTACACCTTC	CASSNPGHNRYGYTF
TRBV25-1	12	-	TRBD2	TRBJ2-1	TGTGCCAGCAGCCTAGCGGGGAATGAGCAGTTCTTC	CASSLAGNEQFF
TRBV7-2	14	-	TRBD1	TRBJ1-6	TGTGCCAGCAGCTTAGACAGGGGTAATTCACCCCTCCACTTT	CASSLDRGNSPLHF
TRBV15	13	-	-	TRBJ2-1	TGTGCCACCAGCAGGGTTACAGGGAATGAGCAGTTCTTC	CATSRVTGNEQFF
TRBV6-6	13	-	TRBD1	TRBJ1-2	TGTGCCAGCACTATGACAGGGGACAGTGGCTACACCTTC	CASTMTGDSGYTF
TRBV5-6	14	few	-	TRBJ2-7	TGTGCCAGCAGCTATGGCCGTTCCACCTACGAGCAGTACTTC	CASSYGRSTYEQYF
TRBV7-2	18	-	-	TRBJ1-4	TGTGCCAGCAGCTTCTTGCTGCAGGGGAAAGGTAGTAAAGAAAAACTGTTTTTT	CASSFLLQGKGSKEKLFF
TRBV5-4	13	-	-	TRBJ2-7	TGTGCCGCCCAAAGGCAGGGAATCTACGAGCAGTACTTC	CAAQRQGIYEQYF
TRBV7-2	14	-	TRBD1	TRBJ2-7	TGTGCCAGCAGCCCCCGGGACAGGGTTTACGAGCAGTACTTC	CASSPRDRVYEQYF
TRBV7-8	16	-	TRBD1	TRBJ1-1	TGTGCCAGCAGCTACGACCGGGACAGGATGAACACTGAAGCTTTCTTT	CASSYDRDRMNTEAFF
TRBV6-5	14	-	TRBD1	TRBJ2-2	TGTGCCAGCAGCGACGCAGGGGGCCCTGGGGAGCTGTTTTTT	CASSDAGGPGELFF
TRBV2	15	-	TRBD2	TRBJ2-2	TGTGCCAGCAGTGGATCTAGCGGGGGGGCCCGGGAGCTGTTTTTT	CASSGSSGGARELFF
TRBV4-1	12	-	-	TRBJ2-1	TGCGCCAGCAGCCCAGAAGGGGGTGAGCAGTTCTTC	CASSPEGGEQFF
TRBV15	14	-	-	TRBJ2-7	TGTGCCACCAGCGACCAGGGGTCGGATTACGAGCAGTACTTC	CATSDQGSDYEQYF
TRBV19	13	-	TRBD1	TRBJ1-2	TGTGCCAGTATGACAGGGTATAAGGATGGCTACACCTTC	CASMTGYKDGYTF
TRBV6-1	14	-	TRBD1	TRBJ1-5	TGTGCCAGCAGTCAACGACAGGGAGGCCAGCCCCAGCATTTT	CASSQRQGGQPQHF
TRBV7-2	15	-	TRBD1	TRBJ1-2	TGTGCCAGCAGCTTCACGGACAGGTTTAACTATGGCTACACCTTC	CASSFTDRFNYGYTF
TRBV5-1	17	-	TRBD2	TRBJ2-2	TGCGCCAGCAGCTTGACTAGCGGGGAGCCGAGGGCCGGGGAGCTGTTTTTT	CASSLTSGEPRAGELFF
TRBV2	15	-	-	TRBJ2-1	TGTGCCAGCAGTGCTCGGACAGGGAGGGACAATGAGCAGTTCTTC	CASSARTGRDNEQFF
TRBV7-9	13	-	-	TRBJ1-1	TGTTCCAGCAGCGCCGTCGCAACCACAGAAGCTTTCTTT	CSSSAVATTEAFF
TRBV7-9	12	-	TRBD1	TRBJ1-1	TGTGCCAGCAGCTTAACAGGGGGGGAAGCTTTCTTT	CASSLTGGEAFF
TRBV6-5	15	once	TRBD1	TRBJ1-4	TGTGCCAGCAGCTCCCGGACAGGGGGGAATGAAAAACTGTTTTTT	CASSSRTGGNEKLFF
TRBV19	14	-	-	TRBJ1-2	TGTGCCAGTAGTATTCGGGGTCTTCAGGGGAATTCATCTTTC	CASSIRGLQGNSSF
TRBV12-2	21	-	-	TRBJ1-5	TGTGCAAGTCGCTTAGCGGGCTGCAGGGACAATAACGAGGCGATATATCAGCCCCAGCATTTT	CASRLAGCRDNNEAIYQPQHF